The next 15 T cell receptor beta chains were all read from a single sample in a study of identifying expanded T cells in peripheral blood. Profiled with immunoSEQ multiplex PCR; TCRdb holds only in-frame clones, not every one. The table includes over 65,000 clones, around 90% detected once. The sample comprised blood. Receptors were obtained from a person aged 18 to 70 in good health.

CDR3 protein: CAWALANSYNEQFF. In DNA form, the CDR3 reads TGTGCCTGGGCACTAGCGAACTCCTACAATGAGCAGTTCTTC. V is TRBV30 and J is TRBJ2-1; 7 bases fit TRBD2. CDR1 and CDR2 (germline): GTSNPN, SVGIG (reference sequence). The junction had 4 bases not matched to a gene; V was cut back by 5 bases and J by 0 bases. This CDR3 is built from 14 residues. Drawing the rest from reference TRBV30 and TRBJ2-1, the complete variable domain is SQTIHQWPATLVQPVGSPLSLECTVEGTSNPNLYWYRQAAGRGLQLLFYSVGIGQISSEVPQNLSASRPQDRQFILSSKKLLLSDSGFYLCAWALANSYNEQFFGPGTRLTVL.

This clone was recorded only once. V is TRBV4-2 and J is TRBJ2-7; D is possibly TRBD1 (6 bases). CDR1 LGHNA and CDR2 YNFKEQ come from the germline V gene. V dropped 4 bases and J dropped 0 bases, with 10 bases sitting between them. The CDR3 spans 14 residues. DNA for the CDR3: TGTGCCAGCAGCCCAGGGGCTAGCTCCTACGAGCAGTACTTC. It yields the protein CASSPGASSYEQYF.

V usage is TRBV18 and J usage is TRBJ1-4, with TRBD1 as a possible D gene (5 bases). The ends were cut back, 4 bases at V and 4 bases at J, with 13 bases in the middle. Looked up from germline, CDR1 is KGHSH and CDR2 is LQKENI. This CDR3 is 15 amino acids long. This CDR3 reads CASSQGLGDNEKLFF. The CDR3 DNA follows: TGTGCCAGCTCACAGGGGCTCGGGGATAATGAAAAACTGTTTTTT.

The chain couples TRBV11-3 to TRBJ2-7, with D unclear. Deletions cut 2 bases from V and 3 bases from J, with 5 bases between. Germline V gene data show CDR1 as SGHNT and CDR2 as YENEEA. The length of the CDR3 is 12 residues. The CDR3 DNA reads TGTGCCAGCAGCTTAACACTCTACGAGCAGTACTTC. It encodes CASSLTLYEQYF. The complete variable domain, with remaining parts taken from reference TRBV11-3 and TRBJ2-7, reads EAGVVQSPRYKIIEKKQPVAFWCNPISGHNTLYWYLQNLGQGPELLIRYENEEAVDDSQLPKDRFSAERLKGVDSTLKIQPAELGDSAVYLCASSLTLYEQYFGPGTRLTVT.

The chain is built from TRBV7-3 and TRBJ1-1; D might be TRBD1 (6 bases). CDR1 and CDR2 (germline): SGHTA, FQGTGA. The CDR3 consists of 13 residues. V shed 10 bases and J shed 9 bases, with 21 bases lying between them. The CDR3 is CATTRDTIDKAFF. CDR3 coding DNA: TGTGCCACTACCCGGGACACGATTGATAAAGCTTTCTTT.

The chain has TRBV7-9 and TRBJ2-7; 8 bases are a match to TRBD1. In germline, CDR1 is SEHNR, CDR2 FQNEAQ (reference sequence). V lost 1 base, J lost 0 bases, and 5 bases stayed unmatched. CDR3 size: 16 residues. The DNA for the CDR3 is TGTGCCAGCAGCTTAGGCTGGACAGGGAGCTCCTACGAGCAGTACTTC. Its translation is CASSLGWTGSSYEQYF.

The genes are TRBV29-1 and TRBJ1-1; perhaps TRBD1 as D (5 bases). Germline values: CDR1 SQVTM, CDR2 ANQGSEA. The CDR3 is 12 residues long. The ends were cut back, 6 bases at V and 4 bases at J, with 12 bases in the middle. The CDR3 spells CSVKAGGTEAFF. The CDR3 DNA is TGCAGCGTCAAGGCGGGGGGCACTGAAGCTTTCTTT.

This clone was counted a single time. The rearrangement joins TRBV18 to TRBJ1-1; D remains ambiguous. CDR3 length equals 12 residues. From germline, CDR1 is KGHSH and CDR2 LQKENI. Trimming pared 8 bases from V and 7 bases from J, leaving 14 bases between. CDR3 amino acids: CASRTSAVEAFF. The CDR3 bases are TGTGCCAGCCGTACCTCGGCAGTTGAAGCTTTCTTT. Looking up the rest from reference TRBV18 and TRBJ1-1 gives the full variable domain: NAGVMQNPRHLVRRRGQEARLRCSPMKGHSHVYWYRQLPEEGLKFMVYLQKENIIDESGMPKERFSAEFPKEGPSILRIQQVVRGDSAAYFCASRTSAVEAFFGQGTRLTVV.

This clone was detected a few times. The J gene is TRBJ1-5, the V gene TRBV30; the D gene is possibly TRBD1 (6 bases). Looked up from germline, CDR1 is GTSNPN and CDR2 is SVGIG (reference sequence). The V and J ends lost 4 bases and 2 bases respectively, with 9 bases between them. This CDR3 has 13 amino acids. Here the CDR3 reads CAWNHRGNQPQHF. The CDR3 DNA follows: TGTGCCTGGAATCACAGGGGCAATCAGCCCCAGCATTTT.

The rearrangement links TRBV25-1 to TRBJ2-1; 7 nucleotides match TRBD2. The germline V gene has CDR1 MGHDK and CDR2 SYGVNS. Germline trimming cut 2 bases from V and 0 bases from J; bases unmatched to any gene: 10. This CDR3 contains 18 residues. CDR3 nucleotides: TGTGCCAGCAGTGAACAAAGCGGGGCTCCCAGCTCCTACAATGAGCAGTTCTTC. Amino acid sequence: CASSEQSGAPSSYNEQFF.

This chain uses TRBV6-5 with TRBJ2-5; the match to TRBD2 covers 11 bases. The V segment lost 6 bases and the J segment 3 bases; nucleotides outside the gene matches: 3. This CDR3 region has 14 residues. Germline CDR1 and CDR2: MNHEY and SVGAGI. Written as DNA, the CDR3 is TGTGCCAGCAGCTCGGGACTAGCGGAAGAGACCCAGTACTTC. This encodes CASSSGLAEETQYF.

The chain combines TRBV15 with TRBJ2-3, with TRBD2 matching 10 bases. The CDR3 runs 15 residues. CDR1 and CDR2 (germline): LNHNV, YYDKDF (reference sequence). With 4 bases clipped from V and 4 bases from J, the junction kept 5 bases outside the gene matches. Here the CDR3 DNA reads TGTGCCACCAGCACCGAAGCGGGGGGGCCAGATACGCAGTATTTT. Its protein is CATSTEAGGPDTQYF.

J is TRBJ2-2 and V is TRBV5-6, with D unresolved. The CDR3 sequence is 16 residues long. Per germline, CDR1 SGHDT and CDR2 YYEEEE. V gave up 2 bases and J gave up 2 bases, with 13 bases separating them. The CDR3 nucleotides are TGTGCCAGCAGCTTCTCCCCTACGTTAAACACCGGGGAGCTGTTTTTT. Its protein product is CASSFSPTLNTGELFF.

The chain couples TRBV11-2 to TRBJ1-1; perhaps TRBD1 as D (5 bases). The germline gives CDR1 SGHAT, CDR2 FQNNGV. With 2 bases removed from V and 8 bases from J, the gap between germline ends came to 12 bases. The CDR3 is 13 amino acids. The CDR3 reads CASSLRGQREAFF. CDR3 DNA: TGTGCCAGCAGCTTACGGGGCCAGAGAGAAGCTTTCTTT.

The V gene is TRBV19, the J gene TRBJ1-2; D possibly corresponds to TRBD1 (5 bases). V lost 0 bases and J lost 6, with 20 bases in between. From germline, CDR1 is LNHDA and CDR2 SQIVND (reference sequence). The CDR3 is 17 amino acids. CDR3 in amino acids: CASSIDSTTGGQDGYTF. Here the CDR3 DNA reads TGTGCCAGTAGTATAGATTCAACTACGGGGGGTCAGGATGGCTACACCTTC.